A single sample is the source of the 18 T cell receptor beta chains below, sequenced in a study of control samples from healthy donors and cancer patients. Some clones are missing from TCRdb's copy, which holds only in-frame ones; the method was immunoSEQ multiplex PCR. The sample consists of roughly 100,000 clones, 91% of them appearing once. The sequencing sample was made of blood. The receptors derive from a woman in her 30s in good health.

The V and J genes are TRBV6-5 and TRBJ1-5; tentative D call: TRBD1 (6 bases). Germline CDR1 and CDR2: MNHEY and SVGAGI. V was trimmed by 6 bases and J by 5 bases, leaving 14 bases between them. This CDR3 has 14 residues. The CDR3 region has the DNA TGTGCCAGCAGCGCCTTACAGGGTTATCAGCCCCAGCATTTT. This codes for CASSALQGYQPQHF.

The CDR3, as DNA: TGTGCCAGTAGCCTAAGTAGGGAGAACTATGGCTACACCTTC. Its translation: CASSLSRENYGYTF. The V call is TRBV19, the J call TRBJ1-2; D remains ambiguous. The V end was cut by 6 bases, the J end by 2 bases, with 13 bases between. Germline V gene sequence: CDR1 LNHDA, CDR2 SQIVND (reference sequence). The CDR3 totals 14 residues.

This chain connects TRBV25-1 to TRBJ1-1, with 8 bases fitting TRBD1. V shed 4 bases and J 4 bases; nucleotides not matched to a gene: 5. The CDR3 consists of 14 residues. Germline CDR1 and CDR2: MGHDK and SYGVNS. The CDR3 is CASSAQGVGTEAFF. The CDR3 DNA sequence: TGTGCCAGCAGTGCACAGGGGGTCGGCACTGAAGCTTTCTTT.

The chain is built from TRBV2 and TRBJ2-2; 11 bases are a match to TRBD1. With V trimmed by 6 bases and J by 11 bases, 8 bases remained unmatched. This CDR3 has 14 residues. The germline V gene has CDR1 SNHLY and CDR2 FYNNEI. The CDR3 sequence: CASRGTGGPSELFF. CDR3 DNA sequence: TGTGCCAGCAGGGGGACAGGGGGACCTTCAGAGCTGTTTTTT.

The rearrangement links TRBV9 to TRBJ1-1; 7 bases map to TRBD1. There are 16 residues in the CDR3. Germline V gives CDR1 SGDLS, CDR2 YYNGEE. V shed 3 bases, J shed 0 bases, and the junction held 8 bases outside the gene matches. The CDR3 loop reads CASSARDSVMNTEAFF. CDR3 nucleotides: TGTGCCAGCAGCGCACGGGACAGCGTCATGAACACTGAAGCTTTCTTT.

This chain links TRBV4-1 with TRBJ1-1; 8 positions agree with TRBD1. V gave up 2 bases and J gave up 10 bases; unmatched junction bases: 15. The CDR3 loop spans 16 amino acids. Germline-derived CDR1 and CDR2 are MGHRA and YSYEKL. CDR3 DNA sequence: TGCGCCAGCAGCCAAATAAACGGGACAGGAATTTTTAGAGCTTTCTTT. This translates into CASSQINGTGIFRAFF.

This clone was seen only once. The chain recombines TRBV27 with TRBJ1-5, with D maybe TRBD1 (5 bases). Germline CDR1 reads MNHEY; CDR2 reads SMNVEV (reference sequence). The CDR3 extends over 14 amino acids. V lost 6 bases and J lost 4, with 13 bases in between. The CDR3 DNA reads TGTGCCAGCAGGTCGGGGGTAGGGAATCAGCCCCAGCATTTT. Its protein product is CASRSGVGNQPQHF.

The rearrangement uses TRBV7-2 and TRBJ2-6; 7 bases are shared with TRBD1. The CDR3 extends over 16 amino acids. Losses at the gene ends were 4 bases for V and 4 bases for J; bases not matched to a gene: 7. The germline V gene encodes CDR1 SGHTA and CDR2 FQGNSA. Written as DNA, the CDR3 is TGTGCCAGCAGCTCTACAACAGGGGTCGGGGCCAACGTCCTGACTTTC. Protein: CASSSTTGVGANVLTF.

V gene TRBV3-1 (or the pseudogene TRBV3-2) combines with J gene TRBJ1-3; D remains unclear. This CDR3 has 15 residues. Per the germline V gene, CDR1 is LGHDT and CDR2 is YNNKEL (reference sequence). V lost 3 bases, J lost 1 base, and 10 bases lay in between. The CDR3 protein is CASSQDPHSGNTIYF. CDR3 nucleotide sequence: TGTGCCAGCAGCCAGGATCCTCATTCTGGAAACACCATATATTTT.

V gene TRBV19 combines with J gene TRBJ1-4, with 9 bases that match TRBD1. From germline, CDR1 is LNHDA and CDR2 SQIVND (reference sequence). This CDR3 is built from 15 residues. V was pared by 1 base and J by 7 bases, with 4 bases of the junction left unmatched. The CDR3 reads CASSIGGTGFEKLFF. For the CDR3, the DNA is TGTGCCAGTAGTATAGGGGGGACAGGGTTTGAAAAACTGTTTTTT. Using reference TRBV19 and TRBJ1-4 for the parts outside the CDR3, the full variable domain is DGGITQSPKYLFRKEGQNVTLSCEQNLNHDAMYWYRQDPGQGLRLIYYSQIVNDFQKGDIAEGYSVSREKKESFPLTVTSAQKNPTAFYLCASSIGGTGFEKLFFGSGTQLSVL.

This clone has just a few counts. The chain uses TRBV2 and TRBJ2-7, with 7 bases matching TRBD1. V shed 8 bases and J 2 bases; nucleotides not matched to a gene: 6. Germline CDR1 is SNHLY and CDR2 is FYNNEI. This CDR3 contains 13 residues. As DNA, the CDR3 is TGTGCCAGCGGGACAGTATTCACCTACGAGCAGTACTTC. Its protein is CASGTVFTYEQYF.

J is TRBJ2-7 and V is TRBV27; 8 positions match TRBD1. V was pared by 7 bases and J by 5 bases, with 10 bases of the junction left unmatched. The CDR3 extends over 14 amino acids. Germline V gives CDR1 MNHEY, CDR2 SMNVEV (reference sequence). The CDR3 protein is CASTRSGGPHEQYF. As DNA, the CDR3 is TGTGCCAGCACAAGATCAGGGGGCCCTCACGAGCAGTACTTC.

The chain has TRBV27 and TRBJ1-2; TRBD1 matches 10 bases. The CDR3 has 17 residues. J lost 3 bases, V lost 10 bases, and 17 bases had no gene match. The germline V gene encodes CDR1 MNHEY and CDR2 SMNVEV (reference sequence). DNA for the CDR3: TGTGCCACTAATTCCGGGACAGGGGCCTCGTTTCACTATGGCTACACCTTC. Amino acid sequence: CATNSGTGASFHYGYTF.

The chain carries TRBV30 and TRBJ1-3; D uncertain. With 0 bases removed from V and 5 bases from J, the gap between germline ends came to 5 bases. The CDR3 runs to 12 residues. CDR1 is GTSNPN, CDR2 SVGIG, per germline (reference sequence). The CDR3 is CAWSVDRNTIYF. The CDR3 DNA follows: TGTGCCTGGAGTGTTGATAGAAACACCATATATTTT.

This chain connects TRBV20-1 to TRBJ2-7, with D unclear. V was cut by 3 bases and J by 3 bases, with 18 bases left in between. The CDR3 loop spans 15 amino acids. CDR1 is DFQATT and CDR2 is SNEGSKA in the germline V gene (reference sequence). Here the CDR3 reads CSASDRASPRYEQYF. The CDR3 region has the DNA TGCAGTGCTAGTGACCGGGCCTCACCCCGCTACGAGCAGTACTTC.

The rearrangement joins TRBV9 to TRBJ2-2; no definite D call. The germline CDR1 and CDR2 sequences are SGDLS and YYNGEE. Trimming shortened V by 0 bases and J by 3 bases, and 9 bases separated the two germline ends. CDR3 size: 15 residues. The CDR3 region has the DNA TGTGCCAGCAGCGTAGGCGACTTACACACCGGGGAGCTGTTTTTT. It is translated as CASSVGDLHTGELFF.

The chain is built from TRBV4-2 and TRBJ1-1; D is unclear. The V end was cut by 0 bases, the J end by 5 bases, with 7 bases between. Per germline, CDR1 LGHNA and CDR2 YNFKEQ. The CDR3 totals 13 residues. CDR3 sequence reads: CASSQDRGTEAFF. CDR3 nucleotide sequence: TGTGCCAGCAGCCAAGATCGGGGAACTGAAGCTTTCTTT.

The rearrangement links TRBV18 to TRBJ1-3, with D possibly TRBD1 on 5 matching bases. This CDR3 comprises 16 residues. CDR1 and CDR2 from the germline V gene are KGHSH and LQKENI. The V end lost 2 bases, the J end lost 8 bases, and 19 bases lay between the germline ends. The CDR3 is CASSPSNVPRVDTIYF. DNA for the CDR3: TGTGCCAGCTCACCAAGTAACGTCCCCAGGGTCGACACCATATATTTT.